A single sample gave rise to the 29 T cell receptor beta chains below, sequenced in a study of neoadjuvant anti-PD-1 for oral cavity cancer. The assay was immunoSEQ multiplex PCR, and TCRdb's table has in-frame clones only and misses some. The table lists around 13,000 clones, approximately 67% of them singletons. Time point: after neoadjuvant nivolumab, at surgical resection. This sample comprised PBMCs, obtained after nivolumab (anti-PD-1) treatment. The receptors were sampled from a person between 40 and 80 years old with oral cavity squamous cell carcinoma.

The chain's CDR3 is CAWGRGLSYEQYF. For the CDR3, the DNA is TGTGCCTGGGGCAGGGGTCTTTCCTACGAGCAGTACTTC. The V gene is TRBV30, the J gene TRBJ2-7, with D tentatively TRBD1 (6 bases). The CDR3 is 13 amino acids. Germline V lookup: CDR1 GTSNPN, CDR2 SVGIG (reference sequence). The V end was cut by 5 bases, the J end by 1 base, with 12 bases between.

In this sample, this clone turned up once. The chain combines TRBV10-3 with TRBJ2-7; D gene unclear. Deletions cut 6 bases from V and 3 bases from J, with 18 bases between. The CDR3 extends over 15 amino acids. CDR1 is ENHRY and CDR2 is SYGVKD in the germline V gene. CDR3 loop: CAISPILSSIYEQYF. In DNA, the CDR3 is TGTGCCATCAGCCCCATCTTGAGCAGCATCTACGAGCAGTACTTC.

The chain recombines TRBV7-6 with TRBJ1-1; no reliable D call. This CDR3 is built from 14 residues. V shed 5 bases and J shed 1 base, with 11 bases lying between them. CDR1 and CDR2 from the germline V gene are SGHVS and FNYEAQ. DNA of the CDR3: TGTGCCAGCAGCCTGCGGAAGGGGAACACTGAAGCTTTCTTT. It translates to CASSLRKGNTEAFF.

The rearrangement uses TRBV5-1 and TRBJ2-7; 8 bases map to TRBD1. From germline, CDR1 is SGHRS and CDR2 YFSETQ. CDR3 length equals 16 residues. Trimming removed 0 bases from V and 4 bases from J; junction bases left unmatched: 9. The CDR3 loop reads CASSLEPTGVGYEQYF. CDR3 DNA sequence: TGCGCCAGCAGCTTGGAACCGACAGGGGTCGGGTACGAGCAGTACTTC. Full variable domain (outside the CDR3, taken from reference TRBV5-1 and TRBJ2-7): KAGVTQTPRYLIKTRGQQVTLSCSPISGHRSVSWYQQTPGQGLQFLFEYFSETQRNKGNFPGRFSGRQFSNSRSEMNVSTLELGDSALYLCASSLEPTGVGYEQYFGPGTRLTVT.

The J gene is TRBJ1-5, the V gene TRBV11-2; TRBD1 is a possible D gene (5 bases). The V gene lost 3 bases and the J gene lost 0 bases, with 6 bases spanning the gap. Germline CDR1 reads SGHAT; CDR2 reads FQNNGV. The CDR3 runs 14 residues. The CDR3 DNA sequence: TGTGCCAGCAGCTTGACAGATAGCAATCAGCCCCAGCATTTT. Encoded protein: CASSLTDSNQPQHF.

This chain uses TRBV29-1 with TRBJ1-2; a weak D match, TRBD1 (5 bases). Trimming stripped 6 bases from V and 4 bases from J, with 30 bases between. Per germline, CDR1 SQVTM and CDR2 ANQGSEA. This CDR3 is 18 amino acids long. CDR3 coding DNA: TGCAGCGTGCTAATCTGGGGGACTTCAGAGACCTTCTCCTATGGCTACACCTTC. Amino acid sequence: CSVLIWGTSETFSYGYTF.

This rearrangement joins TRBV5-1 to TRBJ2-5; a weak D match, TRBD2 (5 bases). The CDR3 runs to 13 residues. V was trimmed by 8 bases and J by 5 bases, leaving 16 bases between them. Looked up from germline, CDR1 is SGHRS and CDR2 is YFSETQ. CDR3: CASRWAERETQYF. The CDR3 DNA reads TGCGCCAGTCGCTGGGCCGAGCGGGAGACCCAGTACTTC.

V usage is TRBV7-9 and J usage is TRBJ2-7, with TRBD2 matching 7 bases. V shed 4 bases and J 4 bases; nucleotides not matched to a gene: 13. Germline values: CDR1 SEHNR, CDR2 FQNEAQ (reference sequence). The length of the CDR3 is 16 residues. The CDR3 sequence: CASSSASGKELYEQYF. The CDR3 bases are TGTGCCAGCAGCTCCGCCAGCGGGAAGGAGCTATACGAGCAGTACTTC.

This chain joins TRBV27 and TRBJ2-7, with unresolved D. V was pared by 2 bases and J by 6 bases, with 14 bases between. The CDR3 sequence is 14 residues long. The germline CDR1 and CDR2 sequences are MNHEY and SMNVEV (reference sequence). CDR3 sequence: CASSLKVLPGEQYF. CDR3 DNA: TGTGCCAGCAGTTTAAAAGTGTTACCTGGCGAGCAGTACTTC.

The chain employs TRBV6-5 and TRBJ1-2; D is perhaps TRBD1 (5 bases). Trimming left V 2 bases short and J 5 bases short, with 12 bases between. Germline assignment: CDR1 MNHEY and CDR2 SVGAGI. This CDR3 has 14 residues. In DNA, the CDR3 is TGTGCCAGCAGTTACGGGCAGGCAGGGTATGGCTACACCTTC. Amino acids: CASSYGQAGYGYTF.

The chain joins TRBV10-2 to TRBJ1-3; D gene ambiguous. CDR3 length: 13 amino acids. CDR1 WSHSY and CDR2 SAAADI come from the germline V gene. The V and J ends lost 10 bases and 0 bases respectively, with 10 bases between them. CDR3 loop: CATRPSSGNTIYF. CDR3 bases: TGCGCCACCCGACCGAGCTCTGGAAACACCATATATTTT.

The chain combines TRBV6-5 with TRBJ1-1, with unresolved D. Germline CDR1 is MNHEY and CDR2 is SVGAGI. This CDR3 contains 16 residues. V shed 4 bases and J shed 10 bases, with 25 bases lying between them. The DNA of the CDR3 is TGTGCCAGCAGTTCTGGTTCGAATACGGGCCGAGGTGGAGCTTTCTTT. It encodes CASSSGSNTGRGGAFF.

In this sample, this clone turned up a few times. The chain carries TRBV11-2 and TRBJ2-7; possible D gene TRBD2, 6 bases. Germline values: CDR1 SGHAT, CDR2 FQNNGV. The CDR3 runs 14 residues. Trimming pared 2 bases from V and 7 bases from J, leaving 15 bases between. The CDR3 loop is CASSLSAGRREQYF. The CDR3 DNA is TGTGCCAGCAGCTTATCGGCGGGGAGGCGGGAGCAGTACTTC.

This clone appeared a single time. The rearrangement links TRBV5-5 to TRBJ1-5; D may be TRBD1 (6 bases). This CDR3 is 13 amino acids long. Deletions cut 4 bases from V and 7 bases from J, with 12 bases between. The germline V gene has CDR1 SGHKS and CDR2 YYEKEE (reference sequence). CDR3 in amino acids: CASSPTGTQPQHF. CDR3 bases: TGTGCCAGCAGCCCCACAGGGACCCAGCCCCAGCATTTT.

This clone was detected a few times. The CDR3 nucleotides read TGTGCCAGCAGCTTAAGGGGTAGTGAGTCTGAAGCTTTCTTT. The encoded protein is CASSLRGSESEAFF. This chain links TRBV7-3 with TRBJ1-1, with unresolved D. CDR1 and CDR2 from the germline V gene are SGHTA and FQGTGA. The CDR3 spans 14 residues. The germline V and J ends were trimmed by 1 base and 6 bases, with 12 bases remaining between them.

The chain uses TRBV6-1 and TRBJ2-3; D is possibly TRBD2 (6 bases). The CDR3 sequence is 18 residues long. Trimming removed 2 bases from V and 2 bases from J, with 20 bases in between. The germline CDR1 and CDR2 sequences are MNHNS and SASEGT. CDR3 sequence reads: CASSEQWAAEGFTDTQYF. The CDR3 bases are TGTGCCAGCAGTGAACAGTGGGCAGCGGAGGGTTTCACAGATACGCAGTATTTT.

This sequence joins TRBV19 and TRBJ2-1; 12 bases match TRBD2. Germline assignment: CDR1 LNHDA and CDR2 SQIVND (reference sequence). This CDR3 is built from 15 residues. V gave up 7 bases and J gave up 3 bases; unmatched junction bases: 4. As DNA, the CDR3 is TGTGCCAGTACCCTGACTAGCGGGAGCTACAATGAGCAGTTCTTC. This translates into CASTLTSGSYNEQFF.

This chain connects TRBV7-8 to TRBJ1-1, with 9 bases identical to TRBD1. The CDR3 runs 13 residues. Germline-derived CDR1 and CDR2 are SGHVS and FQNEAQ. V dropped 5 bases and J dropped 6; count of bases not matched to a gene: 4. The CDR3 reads CASSGQGFAEAFF. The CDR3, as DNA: TGTGCCAGCAGCGGACAGGGGTTCGCTGAAGCTTTCTTT.

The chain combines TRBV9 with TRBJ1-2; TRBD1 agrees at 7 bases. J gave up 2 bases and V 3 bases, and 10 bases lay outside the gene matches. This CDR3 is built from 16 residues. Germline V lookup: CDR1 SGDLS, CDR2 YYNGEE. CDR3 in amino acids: CASSAPGQSLNYGYTF. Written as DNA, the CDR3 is TGTGCCAGCAGCGCTCCGGGACAGTCTTTAAACTATGGCTACACCTTC.

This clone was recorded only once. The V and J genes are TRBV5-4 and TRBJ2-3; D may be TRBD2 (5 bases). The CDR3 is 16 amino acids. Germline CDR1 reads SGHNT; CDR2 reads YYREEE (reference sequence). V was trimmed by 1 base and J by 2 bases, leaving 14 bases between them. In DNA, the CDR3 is TGTGCCAGCAGCTTGACGGCGGGCCGATACACAGATACGCAGTATTTT. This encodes CASSLTAGRYTDTQYF.

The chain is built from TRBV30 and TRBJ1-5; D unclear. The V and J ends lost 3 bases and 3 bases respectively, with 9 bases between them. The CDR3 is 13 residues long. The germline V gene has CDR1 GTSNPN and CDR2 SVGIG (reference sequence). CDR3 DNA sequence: TGTGCCTGGAGCCCGGGCGTCAATCAGCCCCAGCATTTT. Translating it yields CAWSPGVNQPQHF.

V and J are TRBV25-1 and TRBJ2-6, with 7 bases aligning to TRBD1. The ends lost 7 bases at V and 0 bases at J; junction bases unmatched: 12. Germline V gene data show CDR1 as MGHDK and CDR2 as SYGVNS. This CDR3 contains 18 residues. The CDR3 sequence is CASTPGTATYSGANVLTF. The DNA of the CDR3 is TGTGCCAGCACCCCCGGGACAGCCACCTACTCTGGGGCCAACGTCCTGACTTTC.

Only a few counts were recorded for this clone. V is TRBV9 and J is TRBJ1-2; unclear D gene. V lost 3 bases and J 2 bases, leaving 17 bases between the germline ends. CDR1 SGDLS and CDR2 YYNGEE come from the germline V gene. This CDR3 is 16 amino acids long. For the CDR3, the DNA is TGTGCCAGCAGCGGCCGGGTCCTCGGGCGGAACTATGGCTACACCTTC. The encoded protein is CASSGRVLGRNYGYTF. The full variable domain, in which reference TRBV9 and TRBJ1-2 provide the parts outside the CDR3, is DSGVTQTPKHLITATGQRVTLRCSPRSGDLSVYWYQQSLDQGLQFLIQYYNGEERAKGNILERFSAQQFPDLHSELNLSSLELGDSALYFCASSGRVLGRNYGYTFGSGTRLTVV.

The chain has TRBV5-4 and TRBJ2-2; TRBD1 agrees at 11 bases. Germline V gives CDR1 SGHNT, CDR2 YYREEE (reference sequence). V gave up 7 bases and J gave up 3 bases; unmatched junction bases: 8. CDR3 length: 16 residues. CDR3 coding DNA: TGTGCCAGCTTTCTTGGGGGACAGGGGGACACCGGGGAGCTGTTTTTT. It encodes CASFLGGQGDTGELFF.

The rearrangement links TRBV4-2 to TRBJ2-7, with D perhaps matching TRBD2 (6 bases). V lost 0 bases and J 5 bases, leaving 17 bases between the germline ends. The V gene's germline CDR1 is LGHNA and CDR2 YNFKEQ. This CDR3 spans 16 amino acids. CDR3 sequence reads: CASSQDVQRVFHEQYF. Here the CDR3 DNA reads TGTGCCAGCAGCCAAGACGTCCAGCGGGTCTTCCACGAGCAGTACTTC.

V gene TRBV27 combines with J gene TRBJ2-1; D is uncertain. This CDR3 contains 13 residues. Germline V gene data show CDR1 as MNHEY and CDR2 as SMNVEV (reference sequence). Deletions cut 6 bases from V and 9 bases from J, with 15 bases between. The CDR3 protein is CASSFLSWTEQFF. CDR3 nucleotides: TGTGCCAGCAGCTTCCTCTCCTGGACTGAGCAGTTCTTC.

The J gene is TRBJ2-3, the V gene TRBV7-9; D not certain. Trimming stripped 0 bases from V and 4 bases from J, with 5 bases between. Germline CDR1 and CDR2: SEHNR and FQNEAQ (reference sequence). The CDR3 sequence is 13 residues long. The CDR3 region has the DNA TGTGCCAGCAGCTTAGCAGTCGCAGATACGCAGTATTTT. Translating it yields CASSLAVADTQYF.

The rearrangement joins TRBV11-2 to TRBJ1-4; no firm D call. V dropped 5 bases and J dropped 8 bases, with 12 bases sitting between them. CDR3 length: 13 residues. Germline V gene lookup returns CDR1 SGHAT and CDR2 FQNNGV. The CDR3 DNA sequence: TGTGCCAGCAGCGTAAGGGTGAAGGAAAAACTGTTTTTT. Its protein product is CASSVRVKEKLFF.

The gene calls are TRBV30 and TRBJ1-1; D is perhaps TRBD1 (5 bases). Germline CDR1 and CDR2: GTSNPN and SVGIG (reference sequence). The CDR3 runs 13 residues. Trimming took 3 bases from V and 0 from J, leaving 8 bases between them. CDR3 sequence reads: CAWRRTLNTEAFF. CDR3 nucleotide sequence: TGTGCCTGGAGGAGGACACTGAACACTGAAGCTTTCTTT.